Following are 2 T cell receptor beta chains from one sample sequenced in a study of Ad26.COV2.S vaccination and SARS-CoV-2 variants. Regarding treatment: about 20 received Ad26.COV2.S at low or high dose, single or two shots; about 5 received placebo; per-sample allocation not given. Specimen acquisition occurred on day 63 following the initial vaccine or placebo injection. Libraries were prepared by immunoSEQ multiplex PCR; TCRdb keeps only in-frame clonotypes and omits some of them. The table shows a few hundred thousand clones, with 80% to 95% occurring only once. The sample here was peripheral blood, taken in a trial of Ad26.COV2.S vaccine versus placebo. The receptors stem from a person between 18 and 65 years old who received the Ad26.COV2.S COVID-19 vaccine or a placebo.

CDR3 DNA sequence: TGTGCCAGCAGCTTGCAGGGTGCCGCGTTCAATGAAAAACTGTTTTTT. This codes for CASSLQGAAFNEKLFF. J is TRBJ1-4 and V is TRBV7-8; D might be TRBD1 (5 bases). The CDR3 spans 16 residues. V shed 3 bases and J shed 5 bases, with 16 bases lying between them. Germline CDR1 is SGHVS and CDR2 is FQNEAQ.

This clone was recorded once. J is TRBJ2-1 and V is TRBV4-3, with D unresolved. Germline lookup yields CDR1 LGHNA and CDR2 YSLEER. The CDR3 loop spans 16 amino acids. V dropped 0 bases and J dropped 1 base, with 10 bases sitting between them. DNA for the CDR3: TGCGCCAGCAGCCAAGAGAGAGCAGTTTCCTACAATGAGCAGTTCTTC. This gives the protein CASSQERAVSYNEQFF.